This T cell receptor beta chain was identified in a study of blood T cell repertoires in COVID-19. Across the study: Samples came from the United States, Italy and Spain, spanning acute and convalescent COVID-19.

Germline loops: CDR1 DFQATT, CDR2 SNEGSKA (reference sequence). V was clipped by 3 bases and J by 6 bases; unmatched bases: 5. CDR3 length: 13 residues. Per the authors' pipeline: The assay estimated nucleated cells by amplifying reference gene primers. Sequenced by immunoSEQ multiplex PCR; TCRdb stores in-frame clones only, minus some. D and trimming were read from the DNA, whereas the V and J calls and clone size are those reported in that table. Found here are about 300,000 clones, roughly 90% of them singletons; the top ten hold nearly 6.5%. V usage is TRBV20-1 and J usage is TRBJ2-1; TRBD2 matches at 7 bases. The sequencing sample was made of peripheral blood. The receptor was derived from a man younger than 35 who had recovered from COVID-19. The chain's CDR3 is CSASAGAGNEQFF. The CDR3, as DNA: TGCAGTGCTAGTGCGGGAGCGGGCAATGAGCAGTTCTTC.